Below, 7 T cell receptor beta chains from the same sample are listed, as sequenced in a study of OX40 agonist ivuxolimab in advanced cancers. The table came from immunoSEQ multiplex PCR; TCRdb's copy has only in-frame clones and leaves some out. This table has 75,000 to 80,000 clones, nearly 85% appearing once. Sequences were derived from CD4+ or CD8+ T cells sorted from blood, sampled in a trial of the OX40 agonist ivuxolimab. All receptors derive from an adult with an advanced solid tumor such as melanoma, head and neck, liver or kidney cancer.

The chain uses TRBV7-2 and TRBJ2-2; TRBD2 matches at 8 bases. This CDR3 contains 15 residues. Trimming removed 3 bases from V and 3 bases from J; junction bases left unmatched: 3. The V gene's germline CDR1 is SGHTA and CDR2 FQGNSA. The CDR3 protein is CASSFAGGYTGELFF. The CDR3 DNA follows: TGTGCCAGCAGCTTCGCGGGGGGATACACCGGGGAGCTGTTTTTT.

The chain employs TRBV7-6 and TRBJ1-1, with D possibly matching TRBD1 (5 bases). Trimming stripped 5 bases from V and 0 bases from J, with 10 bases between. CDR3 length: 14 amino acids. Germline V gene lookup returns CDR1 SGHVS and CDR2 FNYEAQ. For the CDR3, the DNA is TGTGCCAGCAGCATGGACATCCTGAACACTGAAGCTTTCTTT. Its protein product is CASSMDILNTEAFF.

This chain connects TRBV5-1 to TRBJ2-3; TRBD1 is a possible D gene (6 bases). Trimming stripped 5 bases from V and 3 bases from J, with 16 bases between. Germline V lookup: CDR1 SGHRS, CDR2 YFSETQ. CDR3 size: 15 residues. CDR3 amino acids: CASSVTGFWTDTQYF. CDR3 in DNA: TGCGCCAGCAGTGTTACAGGGTTTTGGACAGATACGCAGTATTTT.

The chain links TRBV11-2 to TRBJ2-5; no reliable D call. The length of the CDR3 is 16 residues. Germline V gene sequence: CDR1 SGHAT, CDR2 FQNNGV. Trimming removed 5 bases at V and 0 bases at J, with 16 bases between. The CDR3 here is CASSLTSAPYQETQYF. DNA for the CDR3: TGTGCCAGCAGCCTCACGAGCGCACCGTACCAAGAGACCCAGTACTTC.

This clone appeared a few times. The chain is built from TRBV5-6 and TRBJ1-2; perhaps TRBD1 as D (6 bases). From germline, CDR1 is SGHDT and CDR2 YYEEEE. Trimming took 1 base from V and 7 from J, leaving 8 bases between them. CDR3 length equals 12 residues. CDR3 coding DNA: TGTGCCAGCAGCTTGTTGGGGGCTGGCTACACCTTC. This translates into CASSLLGAGYTF.

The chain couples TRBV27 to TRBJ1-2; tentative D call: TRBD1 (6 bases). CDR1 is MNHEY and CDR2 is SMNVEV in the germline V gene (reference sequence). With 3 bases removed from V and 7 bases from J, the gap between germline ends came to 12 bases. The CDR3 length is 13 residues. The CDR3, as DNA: TGTGCCAGCAGTTTCCCCGGGGGCGGTGGCTACACCTTC. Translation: CASSFPGGGGYTF.

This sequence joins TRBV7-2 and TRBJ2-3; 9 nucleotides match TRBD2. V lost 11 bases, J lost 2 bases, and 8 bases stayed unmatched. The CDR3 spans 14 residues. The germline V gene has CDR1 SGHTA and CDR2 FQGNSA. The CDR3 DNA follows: TGTGCCGGATGGCGGGAGGGTCCCACAGATACGCAGTATTTT. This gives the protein CAGWREGPTDTQYF.